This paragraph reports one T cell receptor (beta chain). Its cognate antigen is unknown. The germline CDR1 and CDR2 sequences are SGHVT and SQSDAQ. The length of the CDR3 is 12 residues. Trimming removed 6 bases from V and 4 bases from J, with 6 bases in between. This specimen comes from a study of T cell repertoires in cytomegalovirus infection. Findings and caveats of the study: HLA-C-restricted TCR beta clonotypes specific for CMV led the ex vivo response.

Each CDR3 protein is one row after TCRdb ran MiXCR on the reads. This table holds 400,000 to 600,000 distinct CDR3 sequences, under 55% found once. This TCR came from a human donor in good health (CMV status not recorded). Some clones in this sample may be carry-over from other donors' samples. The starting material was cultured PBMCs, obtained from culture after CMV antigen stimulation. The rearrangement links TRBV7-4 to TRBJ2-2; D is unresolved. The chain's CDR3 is CASRYLTGELFF. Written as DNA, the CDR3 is TGTGCCAGCAGGTACCTCACCGGGGAGCTGTTTTTT.